These T cell receptor beta chains were read from a single sample in a study of CD8 T cells in Susac syndrome. TCRdb reprocessed the immunoSEQ multiplex PCR reads via MiXCR and lists one record per CDR3 protein. In the table there are about 200,000 distinct CDR3 sequences, nearly 95% of which are singletons. The sequencing input was CD4+ T cells from PBMCs. The source of these receptors is a human donor with multiple sclerosis. The CDR3 runs from the conserved cysteine through the conserved F or W. D genes are given only for firm matches. Some rows have no size entry. The others give once, few or many, or a class for an expanded clone.

CASSGSSNSPLHF	TGTGCCAGCTCAGGTTCTAGCAATTCACCCCTCCACTTT	TRBJ1-6	TRBV18	NA	NA
CATSDATSGNADTQYF	TGTGCCACCAGTGACGCGACTAGCGGGAACGCAGATACGCAGTATTTT	TRBJ2-3	TRBV24-1	TRBD2	once
CASSLTGGRGGYTF	TGTGCCAGCAGCTTGACAGGGGGACGGGGTGGCTACACCTTC	TRBJ1-2	TRBV6-5	TRBD1	NA
CATFPPPSREAFF	TGTGCCACGTTCCCCCCGCCGTCGAGGGAAGCTTTCTTT	TRBJ1-1	TRBV6-6	NA	NA
CASSQGGGGEQFF	TGTGCCAGCAGCCAAGGAGGGGGTGGTGAGCAGTTCTTC	TRBJ2-1	TRBV3-1	NA	NA
CASTDKGYPQMALHF	TGTGCCAGCACCGATAAGGGCTACCCCCAGATGGCCCTCCACTTT	TRBJ1-6	TRBV27	NA	NA
CAWSNPRDGNTEAFF	TGTGCCTGGAGTAATCCGAGGGACGGCAACACTGAAGCTTTCTTT	TRBJ1-1	TRBV30	NA	once
CAISEPGQGSFEQYF	TGTGCCATCAGTGAGCCGGGACAGGGGTCTTTCGAGCAGTACTTC	TRBJ2-7	TRBV10-3	TRBD1	NA
CASNPSGYPHEQYF	TGTGCCAGCAATCCTAGCGGGTACCCCCACGAGCAGTACTTC	TRBJ2-7	TRBV27	TRBD2	NA
CSVFGNTEAFF	TGCAGCGTTTTCGGGAACACTGAAGCTTTCTTT	TRBJ1-1	TRBV29-1	NA	NA
CASSYGGFRETQYF	TGTGCCAGCAGCTACGGGGGGTTTCGGGAGACCCAGTACTTC	TRBJ2-5	TRBV6-5	TRBD2	NA
CASSPTVGYEQFF	TGTGCCAGCAGCCCGACGGTGGGCTATGAGCAGTTCTTC	TRBJ2-1	TRBV5-4	NA	NA
CASSKGDTEAFF	TGTGCCAGCAGCAAGGGGGACACTGAAGCTTTCTTT	TRBJ1-1	TRBV7-9	NA	NA
CASSRPYNEQFF	TGTGCCAGCAGCAGACCTTACAATGAGCAGTTCTTC	TRBJ2-1	TRBV6-5	NA	NA
CASSLTGGLSYEQYF	TGTGCCAGCAGCCTTACAGGGGGCCTCTCCTACGAGCAGTACTTC	TRBJ2-7	TRBV5-4	TRBD1	NA
CSVRLSWDYGYTF	TGCAGCGTGCGACTATCCTGGGACTATGGCTACACCTTC	TRBJ1-2	TRBV29-1	NA	NA
CASRTGSRTDTQYF	TGTGCCAGCAGGACCGGGTCCCGCACAGATACGCAGTATTTT	TRBJ2-3	TRBV12-3/TRBV12-4	NA	NA
CSAKKQHQETQYF	TGCAGTGCTAAGAAACAGCACCAAGAGACCCAGTACTTC	TRBJ2-5	TRBV20-1	NA	NA
CAWSQTDRLTKNIQYF	TGTGCCTGGAGTCAGACGGACAGACTCACCAAAAACATTCAGTACTTC	TRBJ2-4	TRBV30	NA	once
CASSYTTGGGSPLHF	TGTGCCAGCAGCTACACGACAGGGGGTGGTTCACCCCTCCACTTT	TRBJ1-6	TRBV7-8	TRBD1	NA
CASSLRDRVNYGYTF	TGTGCCAGCAGTTTACGGGACAGGGTGAACTATGGCTACACCTTC	TRBJ1-2	TRBV12-3/TRBV12-4	TRBD1	NA
CASSPERANYGYTF	TGTGCCAGCTCACCAGAAAGGGCAAACTATGGCTACACCTTC	TRBJ1-2	TRBV18	NA	NA
CASSLGASGFNEQFF	TGCGCCAGCAGCTTAGGGGCTAGCGGGTTTAATGAGCAGTTCTTC	TRBJ2-1	TRBV5-1	TRBD2	NA
CASSLVYGEAFF	TGTGCCAGCAGCTTAGTGTATGGAGAAGCTTTCTTT	TRBJ1-1	TRBV7-9	NA	once
CSARSGLAGNYEQYF	TGCAGTGCTAGATCCGGACTAGCGGGAAACTACGAGCAGTACTTC	TRBJ2-7	TRBV20-1	TRBD2	NA
CAWSGSGSGANVLTF	TGTGCCTGGAGTGGGTCGGGCTCTGGGGCCAACGTCCTGACTTTC	TRBJ2-6	TRBV30	NA	NA
CASSEWGGVREQYF	TGTGCCAGCAGTGAATGGGGAGGGGTTCGGGAGCAGTACTTC	TRBJ2-7	TRBV25-1	TRBD2	NA
CASTRDRGEETQYF	TGTGCCAGCACGCGAGACAGGGGTGAAGAGACCCAGTACTTC	TRBJ2-5	TRBV5-6	TRBD1	NA
CASSFKPTDTQYF	TGTGCCAGCAGTTTTAAGCCCACAGATACGCAGTATTTT	TRBJ2-3	TRBV27	NA	NA
CATLRTLQETQYF	TGTGCCACCCTCCGGACACTCCAAGAGACCCAGTACTTC	TRBJ2-5	TRBV6-6	NA	NA
CASSGSGTGRETQYF	TGTGCCAGCAGCGGTAGCGGGACCGGAAGGGAGACCCAGTACTTC	TRBJ2-5	TRBV6-5	TRBD2	NA
CTCETRAKNIQYF	TGTACCTGCGAGACACGGGCCAAAAACATTCAGTACTTC	TRBJ2-4	TRBV30	NA	NA
CASSKETGGASTDTQYF	TGTGCCAGCAGCAAGGAAACGGGGGGTGCTAGCACAGATACGCAGTATTTT	TRBJ2-3	TRBV4-2	TRBD2	NA
CASSLPGGGEQFF	TGCGCCAGCAGCCTACCGGGAGGGGGTGAGCAGTTCTTC	TRBJ2-1	TRBV5-1	TRBD2	NA
CSVERRARSYNEQFF	TGCAGCGTTGAGAGACGAGCCCGCTCCTACAATGAGCAGTTCTTC	TRBJ2-1	TRBV29-1	NA	NA
CASRPVGQGAKNIQYF	TGTGCCAGCAGACCCGTGGGACAGGGAGCCAAAAACATTCAGTACTTC	TRBJ2-4	TRBV7-9	TRBD1	NA
CASSATGTEAFF	TGTGCCAGCAGTGCGACAGGGACTGAAGCTTTCTTT	TRBJ1-1	TRBV6-1	TRBD1	few
CATSGTAHAGTQYF	TGTGCCACCTCTGGGACCGCTCATGCGGGGACCCAGTACTTC	TRBJ2-5	TRBV27	NA	NA
CAWALAGGIRDTQYF	TGTGCCTGGGCACTAGCGGGGGGGATTCGAGATACGCAGTATTTT	TRBJ2-3	TRBV30	TRBD2	NA
CASSVTGASNQPQHF	TGCGCCAGCAGCGTTACAGGGGCGAGCAATCAGCCCCAGCATTTT	TRBJ1-5	TRBV5-1	TRBD1	NA
CATSTVGGGEYNEQFF	TGTGCCACCAGCACTGTCGGTGGCGGGGAGTACAATGAGCAGTTCTTC	TRBJ2-1	TRBV15	NA	NA
CSVPTGGRTEAFF	TGCAGCGTGCCGACAGGGGGCAGGACTGAAGCTTTCTTT	TRBJ1-1	TRBV29-1	TRBD1	NA
CATSRDYAELSTDTQYF	TGTGCCACCAGCAGAGATTACGCGGAACTCAGCACAGATACGCAGTATTTT	TRBJ2-3	TRBV15	NA	NA
CSASNGNTGELFF	TGCAGTGCTAGTAACGGAAACACCGGGGAGCTGTTTTTT	TRBJ2-2	TRBV20-1	NA	NA
CSSSGSYNEQFF	TGCAGCTCCTCAGGCTCCTACAATGAGCAGTTCTTC	TRBJ2-1	TRBV29-1	NA	NA
CASSFAEMNTEAFF	TGCGCCAGCAGCTTCGCGGAGATGAACACTGAAGCTTTCTTT	TRBJ1-1	TRBV5-1	NA	NA
CASSQSAGLGGIGSPLHF	TGTGCCAGCTCACAATCAGCAGGTCTAGGGGGAATCGGTTCACCCCTCCACTTT	TRBJ1-6	TRBV18	NA	NA
CATSASGSHSEEFF	TGTGCCACATCGGCTAGCGGGAGCCATTCCGAGGAGTTCTTC	TRBJ2-1	TRBV19	TRBD2	once